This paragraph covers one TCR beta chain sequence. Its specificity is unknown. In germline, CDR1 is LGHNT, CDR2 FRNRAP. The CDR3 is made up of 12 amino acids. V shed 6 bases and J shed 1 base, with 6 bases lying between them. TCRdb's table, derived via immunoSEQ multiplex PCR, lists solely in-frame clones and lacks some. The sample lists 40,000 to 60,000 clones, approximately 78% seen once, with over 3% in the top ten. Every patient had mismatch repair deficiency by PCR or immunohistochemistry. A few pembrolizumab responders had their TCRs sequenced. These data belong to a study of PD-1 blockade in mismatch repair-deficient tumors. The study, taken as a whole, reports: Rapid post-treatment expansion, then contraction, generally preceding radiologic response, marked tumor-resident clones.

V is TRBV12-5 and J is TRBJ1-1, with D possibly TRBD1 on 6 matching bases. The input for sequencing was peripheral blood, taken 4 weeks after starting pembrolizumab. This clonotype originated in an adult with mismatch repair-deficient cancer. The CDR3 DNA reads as TGTGCTAGTGGGACAGGGAACACTGAAGCTTTCTTT. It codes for CASGTGNTEAFF.